One sample yielded the 25 T cell receptor beta chains listed below, sequenced in a study of T cell changes during pregnancy in multiple sclerosis. Here immunoSEQ multiplex PCR was the method, and the copy in TCRdb shows in-frame clones only, minus some. The data contain fewer than 85,000 clones, more than 90% of them seen just once; the ten biggest clones take up under 2%. The sample in question was peripheral blood, obtained in the second trimester of pregnancy. The receptors shown here come from a female donor with multiple sclerosis, enrolled in a pregnancy study.

The genes are TRBV7-8 and TRBJ2-3; 9 bases are a match to TRBD2. The CDR3 is made up of 16 amino acids. Trimming took 0 bases from V and 5 from J; bases not matched to a gene: 6. Germline assignment: CDR1 SGHVS and CDR2 FQNEAQ. The CDR3 coding sequence is TGTGCCAGCAGCTTAGCGCGGGGACTAGCTGGAGATACGCAGTATTTT. It yields the protein CASSLARGLAGDTQYF.

The chain joins TRBV5-1 to TRBJ2-7, with TRBD2 matching over 10 bases. From germline, CDR1 is SGHRS and CDR2 YFSETQ. The ends lost 4 bases at V and 7 bases at J; junction bases unmatched: 8. This CDR3 is built from 14 residues. The CDR3 DNA is TGCGCCAGCAGCCCCCTAGCGGGAGATGGGGAGCAGTACTTC. Translated: CASSPLAGDGEQYF.

The CDR3 here is CASRNSGTTYEQYF. CDR3 DNA: TGTGCCAGCAGAAATAGCGGGACAACCTACGAGCAGTACTTC. This chain connects TRBV28 to TRBJ2-7, with 8 positions matching TRBD2. The CDR3 is 14 residues long. Germline values: CDR1 MDHEN, CDR2 SYDVKM. Trimming at V came to 6 bases and at J to 2 bases, leaving 6 bases not matched to a gene. The full variable domain, rest sourced from reference TRBV28 and TRBJ2-7, is DVKVTQSSRYLVKRTGEKVFLECVQDMDHENMFWYRQDPGLGLRLIYFSYDVKMKEKGDIPEGYSVSREKKERFSLILESASTNQTSMYLCASRNSGTTYEQYFGPGTRLTVT.

V usage is TRBV2 and J usage is TRBJ2-2; 8 bases are a match to TRBD2. With 1 base clipped from V and 0 bases from J, the junction kept 4 bases outside the gene matches. Germline V gene lookup returns CDR1 SNHLY and CDR2 FYNNEI. This CDR3 has 17 residues. In DNA form, the CDR3 reads TGTGCCAGCAGTGAAGTCAGACTAGCGACGAACACCGGGGAGCTGTTTTTT. Its translation is CASSEVRLATNTGELFF. Full variable domain (outside the CDR3, taken from reference TRBV2 and TRBJ2-2): EPEVTQTPSHQVTQMGQEVILRCVPISNHLYFYWYRQILGQKVEFLVSFYNNEISEKSEIFDDQFSVERPDGSNFTLKIRSTKLEDSAMYFCASSEVRLATNTGELFFGEGSRLTVL.

The V gene is TRBV28, the J gene TRBJ1-6; D is unclear. This CDR3 comprises 12 residues. Germline loops: CDR1 MDHEN, CDR2 SYDVKM. V gave up 6 bases and J gave up 10 bases, with 10 bases separating them. The CDR3 region is CASRLLDSPLHF. The CDR3 coding sequence is TGTGCCAGCAGGCTGCTAGACTCACCCCTCCACTTT. The complete variable domain, with remaining parts taken from reference TRBV28 and TRBJ1-6, reads DVKVTQSSRYLVKRTGEKVFLECVQDMDHENMFWYRQDPGLGLRLIYFSYDVKMKEKGDIPEGYSVSREKKERFSLILESASTNQTSMYLCASRLLDSPLHFGNGTRLTVT.

This chain connects TRBV28 to TRBJ1-1; the D gene is possibly TRBD1 (6 bases). Germline CDR1 MDHEN, CDR2 SYDVKM. V shed 2 bases and J shed 4 bases, with 8 bases lying between them. CDR3 length: 13 amino acids. The CDR3 coding sequence is TGTGCCAGCAGTTTAATGGGGGCCACTGAAGCTTTCTTT. This translates into CASSLMGATEAFF.

The chain links TRBV4-3 to TRBJ2-7, with D possibly being TRBD1 (6 bases). The CDR3 loop spans 12 amino acids. V shed 0 bases and J shed 11 bases, with 11 bases lying between them. From germline, CDR1 is LGHNA and CDR2 YSLEER. The CDR3 DNA reads TGCGCCAGCAGCCAAGAGGGTACAGGGAAGTACTTC. As protein: CASSQEGTGKYF.

The V call is TRBV19, the J call TRBJ2-7, with 8 bases matching TRBD1. This CDR3 region has 17 residues. Germline CDR1 and CDR2: LNHDA and SQIVND (reference sequence). J was trimmed by 0 bases and V by 4 bases; bases with no gene match: 11. CDR3 region: CASSTRFRTGNSYEQYF. DNA of the CDR3: TGTGCCAGTAGTACTCGATTCCGGACAGGGAACTCCTACGAGCAGTACTTC.

The CDR3 DNA reads TGTGCCAGCAGCGTACGGGAGGGCCGGGGCAATGAGCAGTTCTTC. Residues: CASSVREGRGNEQFF. The chain has TRBV9 and TRBJ2-1, with 8 nucleotides matching TRBD2. Germline V lookup: CDR1 SGDLS, CDR2 YYNGEE. CDR3 length: 15 residues. V lost 1 base to trimming and J lost 6 bases; unmatched junction nucleotides: 6.

The rearrangement uses TRBV9 and TRBJ2-7; 9 bases line up with TRBD2. The CDR3 consists of 16 residues. With 2 bases clipped from V and 1 base from J, the junction kept 7 bases outside the gene matches. CDR1 is SGDLS, CDR2 YYNGEE, per germline. The CDR3 DNA sequence: TGTGCCAGCAGCGTGGGACTAGCCCAGAATTCCTACGAGCAGTACTTC. Its translation: CASSVGLAQNSYEQYF.

This chain joins TRBV6-6 and TRBJ2-5; TRBD2 is a possible D gene (8 bases). The ends were cut back, 5 bases at V and 4 bases at J, with 20 bases in the middle. The length of the CDR3 is 16 residues. The V gene's germline CDR1 is MNHNY and CDR2 SVGAGI (reference sequence). The chain's CDR3 is CASSLVREGARETQYF. The CDR3, as DNA: TGTGCCAGCAGTCTCGTCCGGGAGGGGGCCCGAGAGACCCAGTACTTC.

The chain employs TRBV19 and TRBJ2-1; D is undetermined. The germline CDR1 and CDR2 sequences are LNHDA and SQIVND (reference sequence). The CDR3 is made up of 14 amino acids. V shed 1 base and J shed 0 bases, with 4 bases lying between them. CDR3 sequence: CASSIAGSYNEQFF. DNA of the CDR3: TGTGCCAGTAGTATAGCGGGCTCCTACAATGAGCAGTTCTTC.

The chain carries TRBV19 and TRBJ2-7; 7 nucleotides align to TRBD1. Germline CDR1 and CDR2: LNHDA and SQIVND (reference sequence). The CDR3 covers 14 residues. The trim removed 3 bases at V and 2 bases at J, leaving 4 bases unmatched. CDR3 sequence: CASSIRDRPYEQYF. The CDR3 bases are TGTGCCAGTAGTATCCGGGACAGACCCTACGAGCAGTACTTC. Combining the CDR3 with reference TRBV19 and TRBJ2-7 gives the whole variable domain DGGITQSPKYLFRKEGQNVTLSCEQNLNHDAMYWYRQDPGQGLRLIYYSQIVNDFQKGDIAEGYSVSREKKESFPLTVTSAQKNPTAFYLCASSIRDRPYEQYFGPGTRLTVT.

This chain joins TRBV7-2 and TRBJ1-1, with a possible D match to TRBD1 (5 bases). CDR3 size: 14 residues. With 6 bases removed from V and 0 bases from J, the gap between germline ends came to 11 bases. From germline, CDR1 is SGHTA and CDR2 FQGNSA. DNA of the CDR3: TGTGCCAGCAGGCGGGGACCGCTGAACACTGAAGCTTTCTTT. Amino acids: CASRRGPLNTEAFF.

The chain carries TRBV5-6 and TRBJ2-1; D unresolved. Trimming took 4 bases from V and 9 from J, leaving 8 bases between them. Germline V lookup: CDR1 SGHDT, CDR2 YYEEEE. The CDR3 sequence is 11 residues long. CDR3 amino acids: CASSEVSEQFF. The CDR3 region has the DNA TGTGCCAGCAGCGAAGTCAGTGAGCAGTTCTTC.

The V and J genes are TRBV18 and TRBJ1-2, with unresolved D. Trimming removed 8 bases from V and 8 bases from J, with 30 bases in between. This CDR3 is 17 amino acids long. Germline loops: CDR1 KGHSH, CDR2 LQKENI. The CDR3 is CASATTMNREIDTGYTF. The DNA of the CDR3 is TGTGCCAGCGCGACCACCATGAACCGGGAAATCGACACGGGCTACACCTTC.

This rearrangement joins TRBV6-6 to TRBJ1-1; tentative D call: TRBD1 (5 bases). This CDR3 is 11 amino acids long. CDR1 and CDR2 (germline): MNHNY, SVGAGI (reference sequence). Deletions cut 7 bases from V and 10 bases from J, with 13 bases between. CDR3 DNA sequence: TGTGCCAGCACTTCGGCGGGGGGAGCTTTCTTT. It translates to CASTSAGGAFF.

This clone turned up a few times. This chain links TRBV19 with TRBJ1-2; D remains ambiguous. Between the trimmed V and J ends, which lost 1 base and 6 bases, there was a span of 15 bases. The length of the CDR3 is 15 residues. Germline V gene sequence: CDR1 LNHDA, CDR2 SQIVND (reference sequence). The CDR3 region has the DNA TGTGCCAGTAGTATAGGGGAGCCGCAGGCGCATGGCTACACCTTC. This codes for CASSIGEPQAHGYTF.

The rearrangement links TRBV12-5 to TRBJ1-1; no reliable D call. There are 17 residues in the CDR3. Trimming cost V 1 base and J 4 bases, with 19 bases left between them. The germline V gene encodes CDR1 LGHNT and CDR2 FRNRAP. This chain's CDR3 is CASGLAVRRELGTEAFF. CDR3 sequence (DNA): TGTGCTAGTGGTTTGGCGGTACGGAGAGAGTTAGGCACTGAAGCTTTCTTT.

This rearrangement joins TRBV19 to TRBJ1-1, with 8 bases aligning to TRBD1. There are 15 residues in the CDR3. Looked up from germline, CDR1 is LNHDA and CDR2 is SQIVND (reference sequence). J gave up 4 bases and V 4 bases, and 8 bases lay outside the gene matches. The CDR3 DNA reads TGTGCCAGTAGTACGACAGGGGTCTGGGGCACTGAAGCTTTCTTT. Its translation is CASSTTGVWGTEAFF.

This clone was picked up many times. The V gene is TRBV2, the J gene TRBJ2-1; tentative D call: TRBD1 (5 bases). V was cut by 5 bases and J by 5 bases, with 13 bases left in between. The CDR3 extends over 14 amino acids. Germline CDR1 is SNHLY and CDR2 is FYNNEI. The CDR3 reads CASSSFDRDNEQFF. The CDR3 DNA reads as TGTGCCAGCAGTTCCTTCGACAGAGACAATGAGCAGTTCTTC.

The chain combines TRBV11-3 with TRBJ1-1, with no clear D. Trimming removed 6 bases at V and 4 bases at J, with 12 bases between. The germline V gene encodes CDR1 SGHNT and CDR2 YENEEA. CDR3 size: 13 residues. This CDR3 reads CASRPTGSTEAFF. The DNA for the CDR3 is TGTGCCAGCAGACCTACGGGAAGCACTGAAGCTTTCTTT.

The chain couples TRBV28 to TRBJ1-1; D may be TRBD1 (5 bases). From germline, CDR1 is MDHEN and CDR2 SYDVKM. Trimming took off 4 bases at V and 11 bases at J, with 11 bases between the two ends. This CDR3 has 11 residues. Here the CDR3 DNA reads TGTGCCAGCAGTTCGACAGTGAGGGCTTTCTTT. It translates to CASSSTVRAFF.

This chain joins TRBV7-9 and TRBJ2-3, with D hard to call. Trimming cost V 1 base and J 4 bases, with 6 bases left between them. Germline lookup yields CDR1 SEHNR and CDR2 FQNEAQ (reference sequence). This CDR3 contains 13 residues. The CDR3 region is CASSLVFADTQYF. CDR3 sequence (DNA): TGTGCCAGCAGCTTAGTCTTTGCAGATACGCAGTATTTT.

This clone showed up just once. The J gene is TRBJ2-1, the V gene TRBV4-2; a possible D gene is TRBD2 (5 bases). The CDR3 length is 16 residues. Trimming cost V 0 bases and J 0 bases, with 9 bases left between them. Germline V gives CDR1 LGHNA, CDR2 YNFKEQ. For the CDR3, the DNA is TGTGCCAGCAGCCAAGAGTCGGGGAGCTCCTACAATGAGCAGTTCTTC. The encoded protein is CASSQESGSSYNEQFF.